The source of this T cell receptor beta chain is a study of T-cell memory formation after mild COVID-19. Turning to the study itself: TCR clusters were mostly confined to one donor each.

TCRdb passed the 5' RACE reads through MiXCR, listing each CDR3 protein once. The repertoire holds 200,000 to 250,000 distinct CDR3 sequences, with roughly 14% as singletons. Looked up from germline, CDR1 is KGHSH and CDR2 is LQKENI. V lost 3 bases to trimming and J lost 0 bases, with 15 bases between them. The CDR3 sequence is 17 residues long. Study conclusions and caveats: There was a balanced CD4/CD8 profile in clones contracting day 15 to 85, and later expanders leaned CD4+. CD8+ contracting clones occupied EMRA, while CD4+ ones occupied mainly CM and EM.

In the case of this clonotype: Antigen unknown.

The chain uses TRBV18 and TRBJ2-1; the D gene could be TRBD1 or TRBD2 (5 bases each). The sample consisted of PBMCs or a T cell subset sorted from them (not recorded which). The receptor comes from an adult woman who had mild COVID-19 (a few samples of this study predate the infection). Cell type and time point are not known. In DNA, the CDR3 is TGTGCCAGCTCACCCTTAGAGGGACCAAGCTCCTACAATGAGCAGTTCTTC. It codes for CASSPLEGPSSYNEQFF.